One and the same sample provided the 9 T cell receptor beta chains below, sequenced in a study of breast tumors, draining lymph nodes, adjacent tissues. TCRdb independently ran MiXCR on the multiplex PCR reads; one entry per CDR3 protein. The sample consists of about 35,000 distinct CDR3 sequences, just over 35% of them appearing once. Specimen: breast tumor tissue. These receptor sequences come from a female donor with breast cancer. Some clones in this sample may be carry-over from other donors' samples.

This chain links TRBV20-1 with TRBJ2-3; 9 positions match TRBD1. V shed 5 bases, J shed 6 bases, and the junction held 9 bases outside the gene matches. The CDR3 loop spans 14 amino acids. Germline V gene lookup returns CDR1 DFQATT and CDR2 SNEGSKA (reference sequence). This CDR3 reads CSAAPGQGPDTQYF. The CDR3 region has the DNA TGCAGTGCTGCTCCGGGACAGGGACCGGATACGCAGTATTTT.

About this clonotype: Since a much larger clone is just one base distant, this may be a read error. This chain uses TRBV6-1 with TRBJ2-5, with D perhaps TRBD2 (5 bases). The CDR3 extends over 12 amino acids. Per germline, CDR1 MNHNS and CDR2 SASEGT. The CDR3 DNA sequence: TGTGCCAGCAGTGAGGCTTGGGAGACCCAGCACTTC. This sequence encodes CASSEAWETQHF.

This clonotype was seen many times. CDR3 nucleotides: TGTGCCAGCAGTTATGGGCCGTCCTACGAGCAGTACTTC. Translating it yields CASSYGPSYEQYF. The chain recombines TRBV6-5 with TRBJ2-7; D uncertain. V was clipped by 3 bases and J by 1 base, with 7 bases between them. CDR3 size: 13 residues. Germline CDR1 and CDR2: MNHEY and SVGAGI.

This clonotype has at least ten counts. This chain uses TRBV7-9 with TRBJ2-5; D call uncertain. The CDR3 is made up of 17 amino acids. V shed 3 bases and J shed 1 base, with 18 bases lying between them. In germline, CDR1 is SEHNR, CDR2 FQNEAQ (reference sequence). CDR3 protein: CASSFYISGDFQETQYF. CDR3 DNA: TGTGCCAGCAGCTTTTATATATCAGGAGATTTCCAAGAGACCCAGTACTTC.

This clonotype has a count of ten or more. V is TRBV12-5 and J is TRBJ2-3, with D perhaps given as TRBD1 or TRBD2 (5 bases each). Trimming shortened V by 9 bases and J by 3 bases, and 10 bases separated the two germline ends. Per germline, CDR1 LGHNT and CDR2 FRNRAP. This CDR3 is built from 12 residues. CDR3 nucleotides: TGTGCTAGCAACTGGGGGACAGATACGCAGTATTTT. It is translated as CASNWGTDTQYF. The whole variable domain, remainder taken from reference TRBV12-5 and TRBJ2-3, is DARVTQTPRHKVTEMGQEVTMRCQPILGHNTVFWYRQTMMQGLELLAYFRNRAPLDDSGMPKDRFSAEMPDATLATLKIQPSEPRDSAVYFCASNWGTDTQYFGPGTRLTVL.

In its sample, this clonotype was seen a few times. The CDR3 is CASSFYQGEEYF. The DNA of the CDR3 is TGTGCCAGCAGTTTTTACCAGGGAGAGGAGTATTTT. This sequence joins TRBV27 and TRBJ2-3; D could derive from TRBD1 or TRBD2 (5 bases each). The CDR3 spans 12 residues. Germline lookup yields CDR1 MNHEY and CDR2 SMNVEV (reference sequence). Trimming shortened V by 3 bases and J by 13 bases, and 14 bases separated the two germline ends.

The chain has TRBV20-1 and TRBJ2-3; perhaps TRBD2 as D (7 bases). Germline V gene lookup returns CDR1 DFQATT and CDR2 SNEGSKA (reference sequence). The CDR3 sequence is 17 residues long. Trimming stripped 3 bases from V and 4 bases from J, with 23 bases between. The CDR3 DNA follows: TGCAGTGCTAGCAGAGGGGGGACTACCGGGACCGCAGATACGCAGTATTTT. Amino acid sequence: CSASRGGTTGTADTQYF.

At least ten counts were recorded for this clonotype. The chain employs TRBV6-1 and TRBJ2-7; 8 bases fit TRBD2. J was trimmed by 6 bases and V by 7 bases; bases with no gene match: 5. This CDR3 contains 12 residues. The germline gives CDR1 MNHNS, CDR2 SASEGT. The CDR3 DNA sequence: TGTGCCAGCAAAGCGGGGGCTGGCGAGCAGTACTTC. Translation gives CASKAGAGEQYF.

This clonotype was observed many times. This chain links TRBV30 with TRBJ2-5; 10 bases line up with TRBD2. Germline CDR1 and CDR2: GTSNPN and SVGIG (reference sequence). The CDR3 spans 14 residues. Trimming cost V 0 bases and J 6 bases; bases outside gene matches: 4. The DNA of the CDR3 is TGTGCCTGGAGTGTCGCTAGCGGGAGCAAGACCCAGTACTTC. The encoded protein is CAWSVASGSKTQYF.